A single sample gave rise to the 24 T cell receptor beta chains below, sequenced in a study of blood T cell repertoires in COVID-19. The repertoire was sequenced with immunoSEQ multiplex PCR; TCRdb's copy has only in-frame clones and lacks some. The table lists some 240,000 clones, 87% of them singletons. Input material: peripheral blood. The receptors here all came from a man aged 55 to 70 who had recovered from COVID-19.

As to this clone: Distinct nucleotide sequences in the sample also encode this CDR3. The CDR3 DNA sequence: TGTGCCAGCAGTGTACAGGGATACGAGCAGTACGTC. It is translated as CASSVQGYEQYV. The chain is built from TRBV2 and TRBJ2-7, with D perhaps matching TRBD1 (6 bases). V shed 4 bases and J shed 4 bases, with 8 bases lying between them. This CDR3 region has 12 residues. The V gene's germline CDR1 is SNHLY and CDR2 FYNNEI.

This chain links TRBV2 with TRBJ2-3; maybe TRBD2 (6 bases). Germline CDR1 and CDR2: SNHLY and FYNNEI. The CDR3 length is 15 residues. V dropped 8 bases and J dropped 0 bases, with 15 bases sitting between them. CDR3 DNA sequence: TGTGCCAGCCGGCGGGATCTATCTAGCACAGATACGCAGTATTTT. This encodes CASRRDLSSTDTQYF.

The chain has TRBV27 and TRBJ2-3, with 9 bases matching TRBD2. The germline V gene encodes CDR1 MNHEY and CDR2 SMNVEV (reference sequence). V lost 3 bases and J lost 2; bases outside the gene matches: 3. This CDR3 is 15 amino acids long. The CDR3: CASSFIAGVTDTQYF. Here the CDR3 DNA reads TGTGCCAGCAGTTTCATAGCGGGGGTCACAGATACGCAGTATTTT.

This clone has only one observation. This chain connects TRBV12-1 to TRBJ1-6; the table's D call of TRBD1 was not tested on the DNA. TRBV12-1 is termed a pseudogene. This CDR3 is 20 amino acids long. In DNA form, the CDR3 reads TGTGCCAGCAGCCCCTTTCGCCGGCCCCCACCTGGACAGACTAATTCACCCCTCCACTTT. It specifies CASSPFRRPPPGQTNSPLHF.

This chain uses TRBV6-5 with TRBJ1-5, with TRBD1 matching over 7 bases. V was clipped by 5 bases and J by 6 bases; unmatched bases: 4. The CDR3 spans 13 residues. Looked up from germline, CDR1 is MNHEY and CDR2 is SVGAGI. The CDR3 bases are TGTGCCAGCAGTCACACAGGGGTTCAGCCCCAGCATTTT. Its protein is CASSHTGVQPQHF.

This rearrangement joins TRBV19 to TRBJ1-6, with a possible D match to TRBD1 (5 bases). There are 14 residues in the CDR3. Germline-derived CDR1 and CDR2 are LNHDA and SQIVND (reference sequence). Between the trimmed V and J ends, which lost 7 bases and 7 bases, there was a span of 14 bases. The CDR3 DNA is TGTGCCAGTACCCCTACTTGGGGCAATTCACCCCTCCACTTT. It codes for CASTPTWGNSPLHF.

The chain recombines TRBV7-9 with TRBJ2-7; tentative D call: TRBD2 (5 bases). V was cut by 7 bases and J by 5 bases, with 18 bases left in between. Germline V gives CDR1 SEHNR, CDR2 FQNEAQ (reference sequence). This CDR3 region has 14 residues. CDR3 nucleotide sequence: TGTGCCAGCACTCCCGGACTGGACGCCCACGAGCAGTACTTC. Translation gives CASTPGLDAHEQYF.

The chain recombines TRBV9 with TRBJ2-7; TRBD1 might be the D (6 bases). CDR1 and CDR2 (germline): SGDLS, YYNGEE. CDR3 length: 15 residues. With 4 bases removed from V and 5 bases from J, the gap between germline ends came to 19 bases. In nucleotides, the CDR3 is TGTGCCAGCAGCCCCCGCCAGGGGAATAAGAACGAGCAGTACTTC. This gives the protein CASSPRQGNKNEQYF.

On this clone itself: This CDR3 fails to terminate in the conserved phenylalanine or tryptophan, so it likely reflects a read error. The DNA is omitted, as the CDR3 cannot be located on it reliably, and the CDR3 follows TCRdb's listing. The chain uses TRBV29-1 and TRBJ2-7; the table's D call TRBD2 went unverified against the DNA. Germline V lookup: CDR1 SQVTM, CDR2 ANQGSEA. From its first to its last residue, the CDR3 has 11 amino acids. The chain's CDR3 is CSVELAGALNL.

This chain links TRBV11-2 with TRBJ1-2; no reliable D call. CDR1 and CDR2 (germline): SGHAT, FQNNGV. V was pared by 5 bases and J by 8 bases, with 12 bases between. The CDR3 totals 12 residues. The CDR3 spells CASSLLGEGYTF. CDR3 DNA: TGTGCCAGCAGCCTTTTGGGAGAGGGCTACACCTTC.

There are many counts of this clone. CDR3 nucleotides: TGTGCCACCAGTGATGGGACAGTCAATCAGCCCCAGCATTTT. Encoded protein: CATSDGTVNQPQHF. The chain carries TRBV24-1 and TRBJ1-5; TRBD1 agrees at 7 bases. Germline CDR1 KGHDR, CDR2 SFDVKD. The CDR3 has 14 residues. The ends lost 3 bases at V and 3 bases at J; junction bases unmatched: 1.

In DNA, the CDR3 is TGTGCCAGCAGCCCCGCGCCCTCCGGCTCTGGAAACACCATATATTTT. Encoded protein: CASSPAPSGSGNTIYF. The chain links TRBV7-6 to TRBJ1-3; D is undetermined. With 5 bases removed from V and 0 bases from J, the gap between germline ends came to 14 bases. From germline, CDR1 is SGHVS and CDR2 FNYEAQ. The CDR3 length is 16 residues.

The chain has TRBV24-1 and TRBJ2-7; D call uncertain. The CDR3 runs 14 residues. Germline loops: CDR1 KGHDR, CDR2 SFDVKD. V gave up 5 bases and J gave up 6 bases, with 16 bases separating them. The CDR3 reads CATSGSLAPFEQYF. CDR3 DNA: TGTGCCACCAGTGGGTCCTTAGCTCCTTTCGAGCAGTACTTC.

The genes are TRBV11-2 and TRBJ1-5, with a possible D match to TRBD1 (6 bases). CDR1 SGHAT and CDR2 FQNNGV come from the germline V gene. Trimming stripped 5 bases from V and 1 base from J, with 12 bases between. The CDR3 totals 15 residues. CDR3 DNA sequence: TGTGCCAGCAGCGCCCAGGGGTTGAGCAATCAGCCCCAGCATTTT. This encodes CASSAQGLSNQPQHF.

The chain carries TRBV10-3 and TRBJ2-2; perhaps TRBD1 as D (6 bases). The CDR3 runs 16 residues. Germline CDR1 and CDR2: ENHRY and SYGVKD. Trimming removed 2 bases at V and 5 bases at J, with 15 bases between. CDR3 DNA: TGTGCCATCAGTGAGACGGGACAAGGGATGACCGGGGAGCTGTTTTTT. This encodes CAISETGQGMTGELFF.

The genes are TRBV6-4 and TRBJ2-4; tentative D call: TRBD2 (5 bases). Per the germline V gene, CDR1 is MRHNA and CDR2 is SNTAGT. With 8 bases removed from V and 0 bases from J, the gap between germline ends came to 26 bases. The CDR3 runs 19 residues. CDR3 coding DNA: TGTGCCAGCTCCGACCCAACAAGCCCGGGAAACCTAGCCAAAAACATTCAGTACTTC. This gives the protein CASSDPTSPGNLAKNIQYF.

The chain employs TRBV5-1 and TRBJ1-2, with TRBD1 matching over 9 bases. CDR3 length equals 15 residues. The germline gives CDR1 SGHRS, CDR2 YFSETQ. The junction had 11 bases not matched to a gene; V was cut back by 2 bases and J by 9 bases. The CDR3 nucleotides read TGCGCCAGCAGCTTTGACGTGAGGGACAGGGCAAGCTACACCTTC. Translating it yields CASSFDVRDRASYTF.

The rearrangement links TRBV2 to TRBJ2-7; D possibly corresponds to TRBD2 (6 bases). V shed 6 bases and J shed 2 bases, with 20 bases lying between them. The CDR3 is 16 amino acids. Germline V gene sequence: CDR1 SNHLY, CDR2 FYNNEI. CDR3 residues: CASRRGLRPLAYEQYF. For the CDR3, the DNA is TGTGCCAGCAGGCGGGGTTTAAGGCCCCTGGCCTACGAGCAGTACTTC.

This chain uses TRBV4-2 with TRBJ1-4; 9 nucleotides agree with TRBD1. The CDR3 covers 15 residues. Germline loops: CDR1 LGHNA, CDR2 YNFKEQ. Trimming took 1 base from V and 6 from J; bases not matched to a gene: 3. The chain's CDR3 is CASSQADRGYEKLFF. Here the CDR3 DNA reads TGTGCCAGCAGCCAAGCGGACAGGGGCTATGAAAAACTGTTTTTT.

The chain couples TRBV2 to TRBJ2-5; 9 nucleotides align to TRBD2. Per the germline V gene, CDR1 is SNHLY and CDR2 is FYNNEI. The trim removed 5 bases at V and 5 bases at J, leaving 9 bases unmatched. This CDR3 is 15 amino acids long. The CDR3 coding sequence is TGTGCCAGCAGTAAAGAAGCGGGGGGCCGGGAGACCCAGTACTTC. This codes for CASSKEAGGRETQYF.

V gene TRBV5-1 combines with J gene TRBJ1-4; no clear D. Trimming took 4 bases from V and 7 from J, leaving 14 bases between them. This CDR3 spans 14 amino acids. Germline V gene data show CDR1 as SGHRS and CDR2 as YFSETQ. The DNA for the CDR3 is TGCGCCAGCAGCCTGGGAACGGGAGTTGAAAAACTGTTTTTT. It encodes CASSLGTGVEKLFF.

This clone has only a few counts. The J gene is TRBJ2-3, the V gene TRBV2; 8 nucleotides match TRBD1. J gave up 7 bases and V 8 bases, and 11 bases lay outside the gene matches. This CDR3 is built from 14 residues. The germline V gene encodes CDR1 SNHLY and CDR2 FYNNEI. Here the CDR3 reads CASGQGTGQNTQYF. CDR3 nucleotides: TGTGCCAGCGGGCAGGGGACAGGTCAAAATACGCAGTATTTT.

This sequence joins TRBV20-1 and TRBJ1-5; 9 positions match TRBD1. CDR1 and CDR2 from the germline V gene are DFQATT and SNEGSKA (reference sequence). The CDR3 contains 14 residues. The J segment lost 5 bases and the V segment lost 3 bases, leaving 5 bases of the junction unmatched. For the CDR3, the DNA is TGCAGTGCTAGTGGGACAGGGCGCTATCAGCCCCAGCATTTT. This sequence encodes CSASGTGRYQPQHF.

This clone has only one observation. The gene calls are TRBV5-1 and TRBJ1-2, with 7 bases lining up with TRBD1. Trimming cost V 4 bases and J 0 bases; bases outside gene matches: 9. The CDR3 runs 16 residues. Germline assignment: CDR1 SGHRS and CDR2 YFSETQ. The CDR3 DNA follows: TGCGCCAGCAGCCCCTGGGACAGCCTAGCTAACTATGGCTACACCTTC. It yields the protein CASSPWDSLANYGYTF.